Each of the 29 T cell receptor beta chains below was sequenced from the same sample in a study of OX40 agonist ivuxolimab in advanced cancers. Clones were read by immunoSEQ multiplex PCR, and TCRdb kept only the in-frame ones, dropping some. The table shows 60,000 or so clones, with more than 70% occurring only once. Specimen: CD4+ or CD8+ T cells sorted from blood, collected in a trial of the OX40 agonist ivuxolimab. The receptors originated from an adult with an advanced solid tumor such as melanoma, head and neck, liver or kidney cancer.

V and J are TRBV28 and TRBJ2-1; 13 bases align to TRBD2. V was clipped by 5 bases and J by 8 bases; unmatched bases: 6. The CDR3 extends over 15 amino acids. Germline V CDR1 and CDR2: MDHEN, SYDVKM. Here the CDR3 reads CASSRTSGRVDEQFF. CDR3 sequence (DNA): TGTGCCAGCAGTCGGACTAGCGGGAGAGTGGATGAGCAGTTCTTC.

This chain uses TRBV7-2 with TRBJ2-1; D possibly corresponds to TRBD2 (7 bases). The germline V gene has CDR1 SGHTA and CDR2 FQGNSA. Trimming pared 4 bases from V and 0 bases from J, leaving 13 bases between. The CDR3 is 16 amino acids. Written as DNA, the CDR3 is TGTGCCAGCAGCTCTGGGGGGGGCGGCTCCTACAATGAGCAGTTCTTC. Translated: CASSSGGGGSYNEQFF.

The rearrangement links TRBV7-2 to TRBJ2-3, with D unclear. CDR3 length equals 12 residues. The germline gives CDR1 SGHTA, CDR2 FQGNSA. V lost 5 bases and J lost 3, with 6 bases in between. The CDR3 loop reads CASSVMTDTQYF. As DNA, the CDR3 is TGTGCCAGCAGCGTAATGACAGATACGCAGTATTTT.

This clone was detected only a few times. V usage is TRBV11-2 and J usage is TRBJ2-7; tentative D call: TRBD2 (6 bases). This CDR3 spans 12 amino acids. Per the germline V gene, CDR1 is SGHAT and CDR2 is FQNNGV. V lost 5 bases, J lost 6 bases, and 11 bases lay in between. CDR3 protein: CASSPSGAEQYF. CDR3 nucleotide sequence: TGTGCCAGCAGCCCCTCGGGAGCCGAGCAGTACTTC.

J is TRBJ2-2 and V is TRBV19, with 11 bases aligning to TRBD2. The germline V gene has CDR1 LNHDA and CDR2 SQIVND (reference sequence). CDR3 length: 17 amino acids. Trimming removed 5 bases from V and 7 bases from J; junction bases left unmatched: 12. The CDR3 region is CASSLRLAGRFGGELFF. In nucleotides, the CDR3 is TGTGCCAGTAGTCTCCGACTAGCGGGAAGATTTGGCGGGGAGCTGTTTTTT. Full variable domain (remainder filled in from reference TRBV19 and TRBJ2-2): DGGITQSPKYLFRKEGQNVTLSCEQNLNHDAMYWYRQDPGQGLRLIYYSQIVNDFQKGDIAEGYSVSREKKESFPLTVTSAQKNPTAFYLCASSLRLAGRFGGELFFGEGSRLTVL.

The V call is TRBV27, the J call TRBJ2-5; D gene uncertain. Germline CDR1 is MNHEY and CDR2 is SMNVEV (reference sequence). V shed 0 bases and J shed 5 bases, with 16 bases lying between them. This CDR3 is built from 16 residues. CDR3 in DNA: TGTGCCAGCAGTTTATCGGACCGGCACTTTGCGGAGACCCAGTACTTC. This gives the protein CASSLSDRHFAETQYF.

The CDR3 is CASSEGAGFNEQFF. The CDR3 nucleotides read TGCGCCAGCAGCGAAGGGGCGGGTTTCAATGAGCAGTTCTTC. The V and J genes are TRBV5-1 and TRBJ2-1; perhaps D is TRBD1 or TRBD2 (5 bases each). Per the germline V gene, CDR1 is SGHRS and CDR2 is YFSETQ. V lost 4 bases to trimming and J lost 6 bases, with 14 bases between them. The CDR3 is 14 amino acids. Full variable domain (outside the CDR3, taken from reference TRBV5-1 and TRBJ2-1): KAGVTQTPRYLIKTRGQQVTLSCSPISGHRSVSWYQQTPGQGLQFLFEYFSETQRNKGNFPGRFSGRQFSNSRSEMNVSTLELGDSALYLCASSEGAGFNEQFFGPGTRLTVL.

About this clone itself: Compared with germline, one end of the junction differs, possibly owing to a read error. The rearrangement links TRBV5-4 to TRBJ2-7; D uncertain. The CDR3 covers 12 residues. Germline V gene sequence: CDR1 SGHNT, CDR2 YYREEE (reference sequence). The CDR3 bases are TGTGCCAGCAGCTTGGTCGACATGGGGATGAACTTC. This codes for CASSLVDMGMNF. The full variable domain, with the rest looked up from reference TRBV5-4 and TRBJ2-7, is ETGVTQSPTHLIKTRGQQVTLRCSSQSGHNTVSWYQQALGQGPQFIFQYYREEENGRGNFPPRFSGLQFPNYSSELNVNALELDDSALYLCASSLVDMGMNFGPGTRLTVT.

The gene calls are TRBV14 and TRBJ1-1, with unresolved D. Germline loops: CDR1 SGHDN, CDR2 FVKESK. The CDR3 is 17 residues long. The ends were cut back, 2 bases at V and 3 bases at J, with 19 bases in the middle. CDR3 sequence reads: CASSQSTQTLLHTEAFF. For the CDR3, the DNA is TGTGCCAGCAGCCAATCAACCCAGACCCTACTCCACACTGAAGCTTTCTTT.

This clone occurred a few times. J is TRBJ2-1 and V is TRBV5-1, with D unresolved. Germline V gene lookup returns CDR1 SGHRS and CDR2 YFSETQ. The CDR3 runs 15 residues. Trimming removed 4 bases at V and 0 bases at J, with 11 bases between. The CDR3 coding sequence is TGCGCCAGCAGCCTCCAGCAGAGCTCCTACAATGAGCAGTTCTTC. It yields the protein CASSLQQSSYNEQFF.

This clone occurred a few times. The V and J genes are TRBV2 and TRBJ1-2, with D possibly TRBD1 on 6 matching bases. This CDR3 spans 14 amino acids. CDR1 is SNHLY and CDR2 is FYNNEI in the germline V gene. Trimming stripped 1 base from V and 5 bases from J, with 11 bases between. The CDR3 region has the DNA TGTGCCAGCAGTGAAGATGGAGGGGGTTATGGCTACACCTTC. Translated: CASSEDGGGYGYTF.

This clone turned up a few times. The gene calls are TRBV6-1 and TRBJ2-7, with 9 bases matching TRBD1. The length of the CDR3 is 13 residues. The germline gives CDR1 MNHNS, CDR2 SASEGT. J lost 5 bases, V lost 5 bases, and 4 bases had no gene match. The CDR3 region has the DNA TGTGCCAGCAGTAGGGACAGGGCGGACGAGCAGTACTTC. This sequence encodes CASSRDRADEQYF.

CDR3 protein: CASSPQGYGYTF. The CDR3 DNA sequence: TGCGCCAGCAGCCCTCAGGGTTATGGCTACACCTTC. The rearrangement uses TRBV10-2 and TRBJ1-2, with D possibly matching TRBD1 (5 bases). Trimming took 6 bases from V and 5 from J, leaving 10 bases between them. CDR3 length equals 12 residues. From germline, CDR1 is WSHSY and CDR2 SAAADI.

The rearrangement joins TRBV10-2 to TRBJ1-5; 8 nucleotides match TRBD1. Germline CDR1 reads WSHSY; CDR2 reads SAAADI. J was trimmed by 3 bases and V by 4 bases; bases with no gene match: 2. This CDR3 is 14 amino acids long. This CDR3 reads CASSVTGVNQPQHF. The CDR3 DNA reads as TGCGCCAGCAGTGTGACAGGGGTCAATCAGCCCCAGCATTTT.

The CDR3 is CASSLPTPGGNQPQHF. The CDR3 bases are TGTGCCAGCAGTTTACCGACACCCGGGGGCAATCAGCCCCAGCATTTT. This chain uses TRBV28 with TRBJ1-5, with D unresolved. In germline, CDR1 is MDHEN, CDR2 SYDVKM. The CDR3 spans 16 residues. V lost 2 bases to trimming and J lost 2 bases, with 13 bases between them.

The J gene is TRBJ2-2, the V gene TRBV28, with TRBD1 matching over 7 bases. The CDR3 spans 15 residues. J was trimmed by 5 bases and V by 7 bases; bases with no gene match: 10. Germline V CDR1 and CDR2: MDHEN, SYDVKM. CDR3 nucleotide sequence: TGTGCCAGCACCCCAGGGGGTACGCGGACCGGGGAGCTGTTTTTT. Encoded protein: CASTPGGTRTGELFF.

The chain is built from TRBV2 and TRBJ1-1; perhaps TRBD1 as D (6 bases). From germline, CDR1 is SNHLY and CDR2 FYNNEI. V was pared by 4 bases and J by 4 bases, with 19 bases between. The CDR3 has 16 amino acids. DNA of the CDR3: TGTGCCAGCAGTGCTTTGGGGGGCGGGCGGGTCACTGAAGCTTTCTTT. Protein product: CASSALGGGRVTEAFF.

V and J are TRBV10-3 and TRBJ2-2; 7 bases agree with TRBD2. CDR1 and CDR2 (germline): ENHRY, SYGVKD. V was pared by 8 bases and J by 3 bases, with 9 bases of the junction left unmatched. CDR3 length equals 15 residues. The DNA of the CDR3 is TGTGCCATCGAAGACCGGGGGGACGACACCGGGGAGCTGTTTTTT. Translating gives CAIEDRGDDTGELFF.

As DNA, the CDR3 is TGTGCCAGCAGTTCAGGGGGCGGTTTTATGAACACTGAAGCTTTCTTT. Translation: CASSSGGGFMNTEAFF. J is TRBJ1-1 and V is TRBV27, with 8 nucleotides matching TRBD1. The germline gives CDR1 MNHEY, CDR2 SMNVEV (reference sequence). This CDR3 region has 16 residues. V dropped 4 bases and J dropped 0; count of bases not matched to a gene: 7.

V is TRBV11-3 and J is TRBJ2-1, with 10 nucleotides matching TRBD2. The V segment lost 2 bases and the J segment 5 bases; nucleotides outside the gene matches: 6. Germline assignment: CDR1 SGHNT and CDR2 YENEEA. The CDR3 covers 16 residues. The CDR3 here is CASSLRLAGPHNEQFF. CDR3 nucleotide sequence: TGTGCCAGCAGCTTAAGACTAGCGGGCCCCCACAATGAGCAGTTCTTC.

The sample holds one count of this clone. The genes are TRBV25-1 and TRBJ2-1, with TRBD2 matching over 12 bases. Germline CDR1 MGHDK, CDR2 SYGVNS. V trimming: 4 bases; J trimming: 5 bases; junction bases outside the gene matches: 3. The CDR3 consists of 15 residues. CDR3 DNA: TGTGCCAGCAGTGGGACTAGCGGGGTAGACAATGAGCAGTTCTTC. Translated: CASSGTSGVDNEQFF.

As DNA, the CDR3 is TGTGCCATCAGACCAGACTGGGTATCCTACGAGCAGTACTTC. This codes for CAIRPDWVSYEQYF. J is TRBJ2-7 and V is TRBV10-3, with D uncertain. The germline V and J ends were trimmed by 6 bases and 1 base, with 13 bases remaining between them. The CDR3 extends over 14 amino acids. The germline gives CDR1 ENHRY, CDR2 SYGVKD.

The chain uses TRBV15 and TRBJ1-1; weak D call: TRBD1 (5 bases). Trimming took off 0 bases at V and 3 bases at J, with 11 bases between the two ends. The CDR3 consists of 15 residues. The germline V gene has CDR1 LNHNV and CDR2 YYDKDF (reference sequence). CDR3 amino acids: CATSRDPQGDTEAFF. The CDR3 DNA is TGTGCCACCAGCAGAGACCCCCAGGGCGACACTGAAGCTTTCTTT.

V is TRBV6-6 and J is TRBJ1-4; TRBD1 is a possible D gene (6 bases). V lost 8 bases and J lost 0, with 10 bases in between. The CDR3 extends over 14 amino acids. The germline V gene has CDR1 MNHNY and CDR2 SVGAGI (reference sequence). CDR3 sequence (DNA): TGTGCCAGCGGGGGGGCCACAACTAATGAAAAACTGTTTTTT. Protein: CASGGATTNEKLFF.

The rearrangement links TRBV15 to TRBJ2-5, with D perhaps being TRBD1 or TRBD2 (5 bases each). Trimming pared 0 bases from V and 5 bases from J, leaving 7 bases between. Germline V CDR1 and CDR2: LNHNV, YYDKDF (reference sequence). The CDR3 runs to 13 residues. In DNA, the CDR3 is TGTGCCACCAGCAGAGACAGGGACGAGACCCAGTACTTC. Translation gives CATSRDRDETQYF.

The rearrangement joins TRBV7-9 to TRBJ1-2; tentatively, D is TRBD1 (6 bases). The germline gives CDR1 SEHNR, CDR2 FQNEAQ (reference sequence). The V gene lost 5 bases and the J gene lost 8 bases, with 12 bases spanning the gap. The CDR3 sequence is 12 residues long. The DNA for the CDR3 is TGTGCCAGCAGCCGGGACAATTCGGGCTACACCTTC. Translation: CASSRDNSGYTF.

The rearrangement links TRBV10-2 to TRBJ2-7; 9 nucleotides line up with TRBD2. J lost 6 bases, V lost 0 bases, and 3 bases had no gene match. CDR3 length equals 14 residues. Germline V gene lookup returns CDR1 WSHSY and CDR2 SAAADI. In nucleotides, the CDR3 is TGCGCCAGCAGTGAGTCGGCGGGGGGGGGCGAGCAGTACTTC. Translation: CASSESAGGGEQYF.

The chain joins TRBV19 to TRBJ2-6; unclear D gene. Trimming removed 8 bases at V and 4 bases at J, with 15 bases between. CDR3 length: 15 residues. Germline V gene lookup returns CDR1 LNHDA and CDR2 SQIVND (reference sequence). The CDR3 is CASSKGPAGANVLTF. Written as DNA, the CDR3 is TGTGCCAGTTCGAAAGGGCCAGCAGGGGCCAACGTCCTGACTTTC. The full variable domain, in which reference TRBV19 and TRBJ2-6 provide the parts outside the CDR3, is DGGITQSPKYLFRKEGQNVTLSCEQNLNHDAMYWYRQDPGQGLRLIYYSQIVNDFQKGDIAEGYSVSREKKESFPLTVTSAQKNPTAFYLCASSKGPAGANVLTFGAGSRLTVL.

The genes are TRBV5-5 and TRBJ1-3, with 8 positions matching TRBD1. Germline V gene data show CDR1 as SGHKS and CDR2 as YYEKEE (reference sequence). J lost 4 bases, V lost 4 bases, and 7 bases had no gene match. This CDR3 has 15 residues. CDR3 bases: TGTGCCAGCAGCCTAAGCAGGGGGCGCGGAAACACCATATATTTT. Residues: CASSLSRGRGNTIYF. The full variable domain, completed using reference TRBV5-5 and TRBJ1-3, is DAGVTQSPTHLIKTRGQQVTLRCSPISGHKSVSWYQQVLGQGPQFIFQYYEKEERGRGNFPDRFSARQFPNYSSELNVNALLLGDSALYLCASSLSRGRGNTIYFGEGSWLTVV.